The sequence of this TCR beta chain was determined in a study of blood T cell repertoires in COVID-19. Overall study: Italy, Spain and the United States were the sources of the convalescent and acute COVID-19 samples. Nucleic acid was either cDNA or gDNA, and it came from T cells, B-cell-depleted T cells, or PBMCs.

The CDR3 is 14 amino acids. Between the trimmed V and J ends, which lost 11 bases and 1 base, there was a span of 18 bases. Germline CDR1 and CDR2: ENHRY and SYGVKD. As originally analysed: By means of reference gene primer amplification, nucleated cell counts were estimated. The method was immunoSEQ multiplex PCR; TCRdb's version includes in-frame clones alone and lacks a portion of them. V and J calls and clone size are given by that table; D and trimming were obtained from the DNA. The sample records about 160,000 clones, 65% to 90% being singletons. The sample comprised peripheral blood. The origin of this receptor is a man aged 65 to 79 with acute or convalescent COVID-19. The rearrangement uses TRBV10-3 and TRBJ2-7; possible D gene TRBD2, 6 bases. CDR3 nucleotide sequence: TGTGCCGCAACCAATGGGGGAGGATCCTACGAGCAGTACTTC. This sequence encodes CAATNGGGSYEQYF.